This paragraph covers one T cell receptor beta chain sequence. This clonotype was seen many times. What this receptor recognizes is not known. No base quality values were provided; no much bigger clone lies one nucleotide off. The entry originates in a study of early T cells in non-severe SARS-CoV-2 infection (dated by TCRdb to the early 2020s). Describing the broader study: Because TCR sequencing relied on bulk RNA taken from unsorted whole blood, pairing of alpha and beta chains was not possible. The research as a whole found: VDJdb matching was skewed toward anti-spike CD8 responses and likely underestimated virus-specific expansions, missing private and CD4 specificities.

V lost 2 bases and J lost 8 bases; the stretch between them is 7 bases long. The CDR3 covers 12 residues, taking in both the cysteine and the phenylalanine. Solely the CDR3 DNA is kept, with 36 bases framed from the first base. Looking up the germline V gene (reference sequence) yields CDR1 GTSNPN and CDR2 SVGIG. The library was made by 5' RACE. Sequencing was performed on a NextSeq 500. To correct for sequencing error and PCR bias, the TCR library protocol tagged individual cDNA molecules with unique molecular identifiers. Both TCR alpha and beta chains were sequenced, and tight co-correlation was observed between alpha and beta sequence abundances in each sample. Concerning the study's data processing: Decombinator V4 was used to annotate TCR sequences for V gene, J gene and CDR3. TCRs were defined as expanded if a significant change between any two time points was detected under a Poisson model with p below 0.0001. TCR abundances were normalised to the total number of TCRs sequenced per sample and were expressed as counts per million. TRAV1-2 paired with TRAJ12, TRAJ20 or TRAJ33 defined MAIT TCRs, while TRAV10 paired with TRAJ18 defined iNKT TCRs. VDJdb, accessed 1 November 2021, was searched for CMV, EBV and SARS-CoV-2 annotated TCRs, excluding TCRs annotated for multiple antigens. Through fastp at Q25 and MiXCR, TCRdb rebuilt clones from the public reads, retaining in-frame beta chains. Records with the same CDR3 protein are collapsed into one entry carrying the most frequent genes and DNA. TCRdb, not the original authors, processed these V and J calls. This sample has about 28,000 distinct CDR3 sequences in its table, and over 5% of those were observed once. The ten largest clones take up approximately 2.4% of the sample.

This was a case-control study nested in a cohort of healthcare workers in London, UK, who had nasopharyngeal swab PCR tests and blood samples taken every week. Between 23 and 31 March 2020, the week of the UK lockdown, healthcare workers were enrolled and then followed up weekly for as long as 16 weeks. Sequencing used whole blood. The chain joins TRBV30 to TRBJ1-6; a confident D gene designation cannot be given. This sequence was found in an adult who was a healthcare worker with PCR-confirmed SARS-CoV-2 infection or an uninfected control (not recorded which). CDR3 region: CAWSPSDSPLHF. The sequenced DNA: TGTGCCTGGAGTCCAAGTGATTCACCCCTCCACTTT.